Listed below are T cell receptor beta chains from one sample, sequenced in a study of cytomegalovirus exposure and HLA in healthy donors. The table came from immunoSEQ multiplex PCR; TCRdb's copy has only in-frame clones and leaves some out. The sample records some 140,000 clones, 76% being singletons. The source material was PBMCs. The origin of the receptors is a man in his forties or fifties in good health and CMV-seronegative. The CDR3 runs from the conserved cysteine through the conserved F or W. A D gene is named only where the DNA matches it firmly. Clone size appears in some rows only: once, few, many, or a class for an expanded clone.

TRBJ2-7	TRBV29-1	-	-	TGCAGCGTTCGGGACTACGAGCAGTACTTC	CSVRDYEQYF
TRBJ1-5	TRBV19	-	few	TGTGCCAGTAGTATAGTAGTGTATAGCAATCAGCCCCAGCATTTT	CASSIVVYSNQPQHF
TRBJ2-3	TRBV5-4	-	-	TGTGCCAGCAGCCCTCGTAGCGGTTTTAGCACAGATACGCAGTATTTT	CASSPRSGFSTDTQYF
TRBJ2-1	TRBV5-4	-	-	TGTGCCAGCAGCTTGGAGTCGGGGGTTTCCTACAATGAGCAGTTCTTC	CASSLESGVSYNEQFF
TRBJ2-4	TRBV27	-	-	TGTGCCAGCAGTTTAAGTATGGGGCTCGGAAACATTCAGTACTTC	CASSLSMGLGNIQYF
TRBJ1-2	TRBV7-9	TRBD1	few	TGTGCCAGCAGCAGAGAAGCAGGGGGAAACTATGGCTACACCTTC	CASSREAGGNYGYTF
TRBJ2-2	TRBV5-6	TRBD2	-	TGTGCCAGCAGCTCACGGGACTACGCCGGGGAGCTGTTTTTT	CASSSRDYAGELFF
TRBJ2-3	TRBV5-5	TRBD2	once	TGTGCCAGCAGCCCCTCGGTCGGGAGGAACGCAGATACGCAGTATTTT	CASSPSVGRNADTQYF
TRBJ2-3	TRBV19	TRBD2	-	TGTGCCAGTAGTGTTGGGACTAGCGAGAGCACAGATACGCAGTATTTT	CASSVGTSESTDTQYF
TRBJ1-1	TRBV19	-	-	TGTGCCAGTAAGAAAGGGGTTGAAGCTTTCTTT	CASKKGVEAFF
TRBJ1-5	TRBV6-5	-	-	TGTGCCAGCAGTGAACAGGCGACCAATCAGCCCCAGCATTTT	CASSEQATNQPQHF
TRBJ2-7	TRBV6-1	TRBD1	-	TGTGCCAGCAGTGAAGGAATGAGGGGGCGCGGATACGAGCAGTACTTC	CASSEGMRGRGYEQYF
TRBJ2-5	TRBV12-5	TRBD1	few	TGTGCTAGTGGTTCGGGGGACAGGGGGCTTCGGGAGACCCAGTACTTC	CASGSGDRGLRETQYF
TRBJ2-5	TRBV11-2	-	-	TGTGCCAGCAGCTTAGCAGGAGGGTCAGAGACCCAGTACTTC	CASSLAGGSETQYF
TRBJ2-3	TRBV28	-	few	TGTGCCAGCAGTTGGGTCAGAGGGGATACGCAGTATTTT	CASSWVRGDTQYF
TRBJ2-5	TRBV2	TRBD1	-	TGTGCCAGCAGTCCCGGGACAGGGCTCCAAGAGACCCAGTACTTC	CASSPGTGLQETQYF
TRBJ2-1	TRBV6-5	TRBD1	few	TGTGCCAGCAACCAGGGGGATTGGGATGAGCAGTTCTTC	CASNQGDWDEQFF
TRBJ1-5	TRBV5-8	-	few	TGTGCCAGCAGCTTAACGGGTCCCGGCAATCAGCCCCAGCATTTT	CASSLTGPGNQPQHF
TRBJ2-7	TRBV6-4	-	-	TGTGCCAGCAGTGAAAAGGGGCCGATCTACGAGCAGTACTTC	CASSEKGPIYEQYF
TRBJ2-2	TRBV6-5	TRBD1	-	TGTGCCAGCAGTTACGGTCAGGGGGCGGTCGGGGAGCTGTTTTTT	CASSYGQGAVGELFF
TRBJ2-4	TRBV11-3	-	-	TGTGCCAGCAGCTTAACGGGGACAGCGGGAAACATTCAGTACTTC	CASSLTGTAGNIQYF
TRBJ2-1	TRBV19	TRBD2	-	TGTGCCAGTACCAAGAGCGGGGGAGGGAACAATGAGCAGTTCTTC	CASTKSGGGNNEQFF
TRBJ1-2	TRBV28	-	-	TGTGCCAGCAGTTTACCGCCAGGGGATCACGGCTACACCTTC	CASSLPPGDHGYTF
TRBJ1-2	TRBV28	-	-	TGTGCCAGCAGTTCCTCGACTCAGGGAGGGGGTGGCTACACCTTC	CASSSSTQGGGGYTF
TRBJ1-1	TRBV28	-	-	TGTGCCAGCCATAGTGAGACTGAAGCTTTCTTT	CASHSETEAFF
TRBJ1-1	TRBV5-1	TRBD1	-	TGCGCCAGCAGCGTCCAACCGGGACAGGGGGCGGGGAACACTGAAGCTTTCTTT	CASSVQPGQGAGNTEAFF
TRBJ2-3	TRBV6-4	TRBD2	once	TGTGCCAGCAGTCAACTAGCGGGGGCGAGGGCGCAGTATTTT	CASSQLAGARAQYF
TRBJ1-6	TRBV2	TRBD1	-	TGTGCCAGCAGGGCGGAGGGGACAGGGCGGTCACCCCTCCACTTT	CASRAEGTGRSPLHF
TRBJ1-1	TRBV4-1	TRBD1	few	TGCGCCAGCAGCCAAGTAGGGGACAGCTACACTGAAGCTTTCTTT	CASSQVGDSYTEAFF
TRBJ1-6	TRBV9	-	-	TGTGCCAGCAGCGTAGCCGGACGGTCCGGGGGAAGATCACCCCTCCACTTT	CASSVAGRSGGRSPLHF
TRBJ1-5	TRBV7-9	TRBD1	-	TGTGCCAGCAGCCGACAGGGGGGTAGCAATCAGCCCCAGCATTTT	CASSRQGGSNQPQHF
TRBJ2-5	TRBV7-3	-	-	TGTGCCAGCAGCTCCGGCGGCGGAGATCAAGAGACCCAGTACTTC	CASSSGGGDQETQYF
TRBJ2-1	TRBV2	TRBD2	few	TGTGCCAGCAGTGCTCACGGACTAGCGGGGCCAAAGGGTGAGCAGTTCTTC	CASSAHGLAGPKGEQFF
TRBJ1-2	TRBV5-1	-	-	TGCGCCAGCAGCTTGGGACAGTTCTCCTATGGCTACACCTTC	CASSLGQFSYGYTF
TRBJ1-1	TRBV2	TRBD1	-	TGTGCCAGCGGGGGACAGGGGGCTTCTGAAGCTTTCTTT	CASGGQGASEAFF
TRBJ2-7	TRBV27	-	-	TGTGCCAGCAGTTTATCCGCGCCCTACGAGCAGTACTTC	CASSLSAPYEQYF
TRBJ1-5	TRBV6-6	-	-	TGTGCCAGCAGTTACTCAGGGGGGGGGATGGGGCCCCAGCATTTT	CASSYSGGGMGPQHF
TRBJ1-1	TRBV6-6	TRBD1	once	TGTGCCAGCAGCTATGACAAGGGGGCCGCTGAAGCTTTCTTT	CASSYDKGAAEAFF
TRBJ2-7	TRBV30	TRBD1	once	TGTGCCTGGAGCGGACAGGGAGCCTACGAGCAGTACTTC	CAWSGQGAYEQYF
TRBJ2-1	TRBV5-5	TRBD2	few	TGTGCCAGCAGCTTCCAACTAGCGGAATACAATGAGCAGTTCTTC	CASSFQLAEYNEQFF
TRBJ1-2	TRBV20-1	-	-	TGCAGTGCTAGGTGGACTGACTACACCTTC	CSARWTDYTF
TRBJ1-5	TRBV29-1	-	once	TGCAGCGTTGGACAGTCTAGCAATCAGCCCCAGCATTTT	CSVGQSSNQPQHF
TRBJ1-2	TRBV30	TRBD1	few	TGTGCTGATAGACAGGGCGGTCTTGATGGCTACACCTTC	CADRQGGLDGYTF
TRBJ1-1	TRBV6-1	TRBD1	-	TGTGCCAGCAGGGTGACAGGGACACCTGCTGAAGCTTTCTTT	CASRVTGTPAEAFF
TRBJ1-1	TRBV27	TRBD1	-	TGTGCCAGCAGTTTATATGGACAGGGGGCGGTCTCTTGGGCTTTCTTT	CASSLYGQGAVSWAFF
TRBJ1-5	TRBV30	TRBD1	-	TGTGCCTGGACCAGGGACAGGGGCCCTAAGCCTGAGCCCCAGCATTTT	CAWTRDRGPKPEPQHF
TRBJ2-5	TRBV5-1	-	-	TGCGCCAGCAGCGTACAAGGGGCGGAGGAGACCCAGTACTTC	CASSVQGAEETQYF
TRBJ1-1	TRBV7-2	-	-	TGTGCCAGCAGCTTAGCATCCCGGGGGAACACTGAAGCTTTCTTT	CASSLASRGNTEAFF
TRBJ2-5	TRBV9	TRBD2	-	TGTGCCAGCAGCGTAGGGCTAGCGGGGGGCCTAGCTAGAGAGACCCAGTACTTC	CASSVGLAGGLARETQYF